Included here is one T cell receptor (beta chain) sequence, with context. The CDR3 runs to 13 residues. Trimming pared 8 bases from V and 1 base from J, leaving 11 bases between. Germline values: CDR1 MNHEY, CDR2 SVGAGI. The sample is drawn from a study of T cell responses to AZD1222 COVID-19 vaccine. TCRdb keeps only in-frame clones here, not all; method: immunoSEQ multiplex PCR. The sample has 140,000 to 150,000 clones, roughly 88% seen once. The gene calls are TRBV6-5 and TRBJ1-1; TRBD1 is a possible D gene (5 bases). Material: peripheral blood, obtained 28 days after the second AZD1222 dose. This clonotype originated in an adult who received the AZD1222 COVID-19 vaccine. This CDR3 reads CASDRTGNTEAFF. CDR3 DNA sequence: TGTGCCAGCGACAGAACAGGGAACACTGAAGCTTTCTTT.